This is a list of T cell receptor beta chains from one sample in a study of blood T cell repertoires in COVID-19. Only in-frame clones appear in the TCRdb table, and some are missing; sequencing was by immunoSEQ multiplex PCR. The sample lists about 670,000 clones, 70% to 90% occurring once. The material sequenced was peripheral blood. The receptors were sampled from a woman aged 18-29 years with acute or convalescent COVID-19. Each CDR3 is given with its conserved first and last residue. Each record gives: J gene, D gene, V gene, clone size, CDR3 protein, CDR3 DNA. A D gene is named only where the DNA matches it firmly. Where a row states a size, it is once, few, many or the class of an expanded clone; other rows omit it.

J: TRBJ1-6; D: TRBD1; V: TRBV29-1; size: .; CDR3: CSVAGTGDSPLHF; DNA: TGCAGCGTGGCCGGGACAGGGGATTCACCCCTCCACTTT
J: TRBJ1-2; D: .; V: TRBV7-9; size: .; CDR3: CASSPPGQGLYGYTF; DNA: TGTGCCAGCAGCCCTCCGGGGCAGGGGCTCTATGGCTACACCTTC
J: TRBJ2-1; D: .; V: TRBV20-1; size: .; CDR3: CSANRQEQFF; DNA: TGCAGTGCTAACAGACAGGAGCAGTTCTTC
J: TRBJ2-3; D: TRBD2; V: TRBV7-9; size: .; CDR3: CASSSGLAGVDTQYF; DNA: TGTGCCAGCAGCTCGGGACTAGCGGGGGTGGATACGCAGTATTTT
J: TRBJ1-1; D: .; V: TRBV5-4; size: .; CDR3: CASSLVNSEAFF; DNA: TGTGCCAGCAGCTTGGTAAACAGTGAAGCTTTCTTT
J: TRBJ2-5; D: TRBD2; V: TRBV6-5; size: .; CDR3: CASKVAGVVETQYF; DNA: TGTGCCAGCAAGGTGGCGGGGGTCGTAGAGACCCAGTACTTC
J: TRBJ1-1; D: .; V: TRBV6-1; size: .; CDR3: CASSEFRAGEAFF; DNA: TGTGCCAGCAGTGAATTCAGGGCAGGGGAAGCTTTCTTT
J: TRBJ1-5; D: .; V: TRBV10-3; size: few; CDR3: CAMRHLEGQPQHF; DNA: TGTGCCATGCGTCACTTAGAGGGTCAGCCCCAGCATTTT
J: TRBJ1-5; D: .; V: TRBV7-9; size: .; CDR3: CASSLRGRDQDQPQHF; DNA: TGTGCCAGCAGCCTCCGTGGCAGGGATCAAGATCAGCCCCAGCATTTT
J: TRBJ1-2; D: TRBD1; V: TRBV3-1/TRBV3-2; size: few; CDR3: CASSQVPGQVYGYTF; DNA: TGTGCCAGCAGCCAAGTCCCGGGACAGGTCTATGGCTACACCTTC
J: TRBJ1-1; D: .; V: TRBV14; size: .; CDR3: CASSQSLGLVAFF; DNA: TGTGCCAGCAGCCAATCTCTAGGACTTGTCGCTTTCTTT
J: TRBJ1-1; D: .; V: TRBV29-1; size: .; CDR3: CSVEGSGEAFF; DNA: TGCAGCGTTGAAGGCTCAGGTGAAGCTTTCTTT
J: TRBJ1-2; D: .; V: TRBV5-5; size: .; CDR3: CASSLGTEYGYTF; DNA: TGTGCCAGCAGCTTGGGAACAGAGTATGGCTACACCTTC
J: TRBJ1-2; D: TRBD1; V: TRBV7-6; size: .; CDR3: CASRDSGSYGYTF; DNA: TGTGCCAGCCGGGACAGTGGGTCCTATGGCTACACCTTC
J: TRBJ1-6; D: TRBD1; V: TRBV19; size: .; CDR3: CASSMAGQGGNSPLHF; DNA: TGTGCCAGTAGTATGGCAGGACAGGGTGGTAATTCACCCCTCCACTTT
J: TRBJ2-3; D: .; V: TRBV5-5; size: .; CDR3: CASSHRDTYTDTQYF; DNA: TGTGCCAGCAGCCATCGGGACACGTACACAGATACGCAGTATTTT
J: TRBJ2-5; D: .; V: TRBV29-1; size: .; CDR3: CSVDRGQETQYF; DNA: TGCAGCGTAGATAGGGGCCAAGAGACCCAGTACTTC
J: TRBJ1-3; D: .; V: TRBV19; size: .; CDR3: CASSTSGLSSGNTIYF; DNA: TGTGCCAGTAGTACCTCGGGACTGAGCTCTGGAAACACCATATATTTT
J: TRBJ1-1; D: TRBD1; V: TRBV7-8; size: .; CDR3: CASSLALPTGGSLTGGSEAFF; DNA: TGTGCCAGCAGCTTAGCCCTCCCAACGGGGGGGAGTCTGACAGGGGGGTCTGAAGCTTTCTTT
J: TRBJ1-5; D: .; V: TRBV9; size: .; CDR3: CASSVDGGQPQHF; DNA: TGTGCCAGCAGCGTAGACGGGGGTCAGCCCCAGCATTTT
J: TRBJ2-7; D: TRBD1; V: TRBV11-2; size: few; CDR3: CASSSRTGSYEQYF; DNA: TGTGCCAGCAGCTCTAGGACAGGGTCCTACGAGCAGTACTTC
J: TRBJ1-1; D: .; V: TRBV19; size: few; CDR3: CASSRLGARYTEAFF; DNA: TGTGCCAGTAGTAGGCTGGGGGCGCGCTACACTGAAGCTTTCTTT
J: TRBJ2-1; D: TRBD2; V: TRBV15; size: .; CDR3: CATSRPGLAGQREQFF; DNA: TGTGCCACCAGCAGACCGGGACTAGCGGGGCAGAGGGAGCAGTTCTTC
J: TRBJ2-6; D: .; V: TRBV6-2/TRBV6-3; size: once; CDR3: CATNPRTNLISGANVLTF; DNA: TGTGCCACCAACCCTCGGACAAACCTTATCTCTGGGGCCAACGTCCTGACTTTC
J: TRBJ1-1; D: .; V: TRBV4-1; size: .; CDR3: CASSHVQGTEAFF; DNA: TGCGCCAGCAGCCACGTTCAGGGCACTGAAGCTTTCTTT
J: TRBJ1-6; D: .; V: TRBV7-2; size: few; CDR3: CASRQDPSSPLHF; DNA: TGTGCCAGCAGACAGGACCCTAGTTCACCCCTCCACTTT
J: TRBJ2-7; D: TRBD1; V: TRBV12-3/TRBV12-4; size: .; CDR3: CASSLDRFYEQYF; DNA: TGTGCCAGCAGTTTGGACAGGTTCTACGAGCAGTACTTC
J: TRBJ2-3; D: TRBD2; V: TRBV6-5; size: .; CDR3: CASSTSGGASDTQYF; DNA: TGTGCCAGCAGTACAAGCGGGGGGGCTTCAGATACGCAGTATTTT
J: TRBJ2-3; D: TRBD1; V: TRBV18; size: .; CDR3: CASSPDRGPDTQYF; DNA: TGTGCCAGCTCACCCGACAGGGGGCCGGATACGCAGTATTTT
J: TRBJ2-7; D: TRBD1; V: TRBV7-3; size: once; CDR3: CASSLQGAGEQYF; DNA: TGTGCCAGCAGCTTACAGGGGGCAGGTGAGCAGTACTTC
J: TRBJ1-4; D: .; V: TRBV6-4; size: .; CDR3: CASSAGTNEKLFF; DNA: TGTGCCAGCAGTGCGGGAACTAATGAAAAACTGTTTTTT
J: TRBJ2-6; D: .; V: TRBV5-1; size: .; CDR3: CASSGGYSGANVLTF; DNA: TGCGCCAGCAGTGGGGGCTACTCTGGGGCCAACGTCCTGACTTTC
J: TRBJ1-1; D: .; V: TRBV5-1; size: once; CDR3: CASRAQGNTEAFF; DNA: TGCGCCAGCAGGGCCCAGGGGAACACTGAAGCTTTCTTT
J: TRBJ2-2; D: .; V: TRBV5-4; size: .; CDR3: CASTPTPNTGELFF; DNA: TGTGCCAGCACCCCGACACCGAACACCGGGGAGCTGTTTTTT
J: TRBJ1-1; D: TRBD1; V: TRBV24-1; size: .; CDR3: CATSERTTGTPFF; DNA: TGTGCCACCAGTGAACGTACGACAGGGACCCCTTTCTTT
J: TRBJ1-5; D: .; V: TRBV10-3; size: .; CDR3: CAIRREPGGPQHF; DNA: TGTGCCATACGCAGGGAACCCGGGGGGCCCCAGCATTTT
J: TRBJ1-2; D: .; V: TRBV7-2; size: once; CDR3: CASSLGTGYGGYTF; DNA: TGTGCCAGCAGCTTAGGCACAGGTTATGGTGGCTACACCTTC
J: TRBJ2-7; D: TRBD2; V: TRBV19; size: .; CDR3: CASSPAGGPSSYEQYF; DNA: TGTGCCAGTAGTCCCGCGGGGGGACCTAGCTCCTACGAGCAGTACTTC
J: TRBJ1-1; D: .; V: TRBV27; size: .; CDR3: CASTPNRVIGTEAFF; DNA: TGTGCCAGCACCCCCAACAGGGTAATAGGCACTGAAGCTTTCTTT
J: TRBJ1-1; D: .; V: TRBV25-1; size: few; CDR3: CASMTPLGKAFF; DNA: TGTGCCAGCATGACACCTTTAGGTAAAGCTTTCTTT
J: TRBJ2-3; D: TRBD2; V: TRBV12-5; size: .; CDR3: CASGLLLAGGADTQYF; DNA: TGTGCTAGTGGTTTGTTACTAGCGGGGGGCGCAGATACGCAGTATTTT
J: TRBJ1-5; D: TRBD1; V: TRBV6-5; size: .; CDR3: CASRPSTGWRPQHF; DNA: TGTGCCAGCAGACCATCGACAGGGTGGCGGCCCCAGCATTTT
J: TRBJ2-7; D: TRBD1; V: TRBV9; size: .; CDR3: CASSVEGQGTYEQYF; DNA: TGTGCCAGCAGCGTAGAGGGACAGGGGACCTACGAGCAGTACTTC